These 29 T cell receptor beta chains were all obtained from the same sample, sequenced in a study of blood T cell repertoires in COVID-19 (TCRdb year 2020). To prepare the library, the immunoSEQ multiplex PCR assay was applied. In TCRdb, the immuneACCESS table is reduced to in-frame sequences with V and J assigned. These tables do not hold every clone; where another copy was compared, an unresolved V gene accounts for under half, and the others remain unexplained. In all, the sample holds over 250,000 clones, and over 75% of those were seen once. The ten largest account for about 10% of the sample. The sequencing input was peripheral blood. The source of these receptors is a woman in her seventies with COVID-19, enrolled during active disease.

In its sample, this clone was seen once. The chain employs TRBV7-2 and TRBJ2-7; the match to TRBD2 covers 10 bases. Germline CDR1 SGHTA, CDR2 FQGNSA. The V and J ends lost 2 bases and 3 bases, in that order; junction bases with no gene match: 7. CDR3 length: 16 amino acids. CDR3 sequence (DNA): TGTGCCAGCAGCTTACTGCCTAGCGGGAGTGTCTACGAGCAGTACTTC. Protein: CASSLLPSGSVYEQYF.

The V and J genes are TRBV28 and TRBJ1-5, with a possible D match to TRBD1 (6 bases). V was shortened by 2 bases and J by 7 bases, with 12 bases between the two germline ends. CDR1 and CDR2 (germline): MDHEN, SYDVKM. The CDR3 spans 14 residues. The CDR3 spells CASSLGQLGQPQHF. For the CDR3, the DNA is TGTGCCAGCAGTTTAGGACAGCTGGGCCAGCCCCAGCATTTT.

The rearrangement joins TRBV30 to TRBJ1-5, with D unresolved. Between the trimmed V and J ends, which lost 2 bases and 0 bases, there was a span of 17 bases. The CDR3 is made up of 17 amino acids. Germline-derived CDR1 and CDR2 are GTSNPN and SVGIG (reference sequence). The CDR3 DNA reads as TGTGCCTGGAGTTATGGTTTAGGGAGGGTTAGCAATCAGCCCCAGCATTTT. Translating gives CAWSYGLGRVSNQPQHF.

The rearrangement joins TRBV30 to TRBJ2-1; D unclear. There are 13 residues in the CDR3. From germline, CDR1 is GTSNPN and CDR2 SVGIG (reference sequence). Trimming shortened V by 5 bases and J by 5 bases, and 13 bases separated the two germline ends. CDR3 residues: CAWDIQRNNEQFF. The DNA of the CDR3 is TGTGCCTGGGACATCCAGCGCAACAATGAGCAGTTCTTC.

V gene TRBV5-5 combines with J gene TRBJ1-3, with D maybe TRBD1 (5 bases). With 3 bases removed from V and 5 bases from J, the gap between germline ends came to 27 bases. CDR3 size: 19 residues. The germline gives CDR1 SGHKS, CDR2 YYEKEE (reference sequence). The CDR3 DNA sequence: TGTGCCAGCAGCTCAACGGGACTGACTGGGTCGGTTTCCCGAAACACCATATATTTT. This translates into CASSSTGLTGSVSRNTIYF.

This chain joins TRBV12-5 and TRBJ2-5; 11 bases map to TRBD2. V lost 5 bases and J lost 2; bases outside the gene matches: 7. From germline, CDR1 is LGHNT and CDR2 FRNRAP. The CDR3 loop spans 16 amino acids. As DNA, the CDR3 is TGTGCTAGTGGTACACCCGGGACTAGCGGACAAGAGACCCAGTACTTC. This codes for CASGTPGTSGQETQYF.

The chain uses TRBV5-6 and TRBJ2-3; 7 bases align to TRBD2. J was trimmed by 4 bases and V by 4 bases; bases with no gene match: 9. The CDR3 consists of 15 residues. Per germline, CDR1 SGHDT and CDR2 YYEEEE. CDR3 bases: TGTGCCAGCAGCCTAGGACTAGAGAGGGCAGATACGCAGTATTTT. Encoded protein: CASSLGLERADTQYF. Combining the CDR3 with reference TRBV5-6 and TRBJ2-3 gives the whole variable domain DAGVTQSPTHLIKTRGQQVTLRCSPKSGHDTVSWYQQALGQGPQFIFQYYEEEERQRGNFPDRFSGHQFPNYSSELNVNALLLGDSALYLCASSLGLERADTQYFGPGTRLTVL.

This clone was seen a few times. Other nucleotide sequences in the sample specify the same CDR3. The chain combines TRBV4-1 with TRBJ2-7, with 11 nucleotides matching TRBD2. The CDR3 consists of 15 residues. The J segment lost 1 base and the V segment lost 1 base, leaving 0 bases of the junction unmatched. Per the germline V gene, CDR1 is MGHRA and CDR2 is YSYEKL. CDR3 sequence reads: CASSQGLAGSYEQYF. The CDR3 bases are TGCGCCAGCAGCCAAGGACTAGCGGGGTCCTACGAGCAGTACTTC.

The CDR3 sequence: CASSPDRASYEQYF. CDR3 coding DNA: TGTGCCAGCAGTCCTGACAGGGCCTCCTACGAGCAGTACTTC. The chain is built from TRBV7-9 and TRBJ2-7; TRBD1 matches at 7 bases. With V trimmed by 6 bases and J by 0 bases, 5 bases remained unmatched. The length of the CDR3 is 14 residues. Germline CDR1 SEHNR, CDR2 FQNEAQ (reference sequence).

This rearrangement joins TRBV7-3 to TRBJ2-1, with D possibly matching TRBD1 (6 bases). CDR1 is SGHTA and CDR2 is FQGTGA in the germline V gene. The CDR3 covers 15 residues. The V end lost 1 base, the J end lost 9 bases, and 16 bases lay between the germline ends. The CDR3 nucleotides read TGTGCCAGCAGCTTAAGGGCCGGGACATATATTGAGCAGTTCTTC. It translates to CASSLRAGTYIEQFF.

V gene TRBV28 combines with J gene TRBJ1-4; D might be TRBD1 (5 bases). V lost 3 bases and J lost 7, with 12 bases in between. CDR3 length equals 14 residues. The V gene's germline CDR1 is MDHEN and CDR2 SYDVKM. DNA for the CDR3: TGTGCCAGCAGTTTGGGGGGTTTTAGTGAAAAACTGTTTTTT. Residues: CASSLGGFSEKLFF.

CDR3 DNA: TGCGCCAGCAGCTTCTCGCCGGGAGGAAAAGGTGATCAGCCCCAGCATTTT. It yields the protein CASSFSPGGKGDQPQHF. The chain couples TRBV5-1 to TRBJ1-5; D remains ambiguous. The CDR3 spans 17 residues. V was clipped by 2 bases and J by 5 bases, with 20 bases between them. Germline V gene lookup returns CDR1 SGHRS and CDR2 YFSETQ. Combining the CDR3 with reference TRBV5-1 and TRBJ1-5 gives the whole variable domain KAGVTQTPRYLIKTRGQQVTLSCSPISGHRSVSWYQQTPGQGLQFLFEYFSETQRNKGNFPGRFSGRQFSNSRSEMNVSTLELGDSALYLCASSFSPGGKGDQPQHFGDGTRLSIL.

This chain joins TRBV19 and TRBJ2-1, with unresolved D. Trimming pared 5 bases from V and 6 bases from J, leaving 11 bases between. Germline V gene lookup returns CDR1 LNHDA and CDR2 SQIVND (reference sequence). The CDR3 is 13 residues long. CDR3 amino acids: CASSQPGSNEQFF. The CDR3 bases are TGTGCCAGTAGTCAGCCAGGTAGCAATGAGCAGTTCTTC.

The CDR3 loop reads CASSQGGVVGNQPQHF. In nucleotides, the CDR3 is TGTGCCAGTAGCCAGGGCGGGGTTGTAGGTAATCAGCCCCAGCATTTT. The chain is built from TRBV19 and TRBJ1-5, with a possible D match to TRBD1 (5 bases). The CDR3 contains 16 residues. Trimming removed 6 bases from V and 4 bases from J, with 19 bases in between. Germline V gene sequence: CDR1 LNHDA, CDR2 SQIVND (reference sequence). Full variable domain (missing parts from reference TRBV19 and TRBJ1-5): DGGITQSPKYLFRKEGQNVTLSCEQNLNHDAMYWYRQDPGQGLRLIYYSQIVNDFQKGDIAEGYSVSREKKESFPLTVTSAQKNPTAFYLCASSQGGVVGNQPQHFGDGTRLSIL.

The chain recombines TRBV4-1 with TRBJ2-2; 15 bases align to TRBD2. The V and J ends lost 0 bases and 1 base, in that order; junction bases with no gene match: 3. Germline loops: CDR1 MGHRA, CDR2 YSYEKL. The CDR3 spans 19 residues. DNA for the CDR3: TGCGCCAGCAGCCAAGATCGGACTAGCGGGAGGGTGAACACCGGGGAGCTGTTTTTT. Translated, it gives CASSQDRTSGRVNTGELFF.

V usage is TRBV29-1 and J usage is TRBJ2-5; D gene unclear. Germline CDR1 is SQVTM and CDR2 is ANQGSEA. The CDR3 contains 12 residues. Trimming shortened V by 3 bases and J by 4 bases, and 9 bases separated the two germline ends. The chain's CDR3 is CSVDSGVETQYF. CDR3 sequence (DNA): TGCAGCGTTGATTCTGGAGTAGAGACCCAGTACTTC.

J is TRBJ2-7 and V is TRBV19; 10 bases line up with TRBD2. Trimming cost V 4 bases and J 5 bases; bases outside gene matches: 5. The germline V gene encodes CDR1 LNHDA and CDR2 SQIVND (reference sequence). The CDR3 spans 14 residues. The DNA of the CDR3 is TGTGCCAGTAGTACAGCGGGAGGGCCTAACGAGCAGTACTTC. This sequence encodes CASSTAGGPNEQYF.

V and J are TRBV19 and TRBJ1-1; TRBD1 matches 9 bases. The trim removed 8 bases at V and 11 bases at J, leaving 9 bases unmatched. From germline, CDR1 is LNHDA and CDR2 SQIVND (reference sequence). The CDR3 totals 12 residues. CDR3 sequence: CASHRQGGSAFF. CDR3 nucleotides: TGTGCCAGTCATCGACAGGGGGGCTCGGCTTTCTTT.

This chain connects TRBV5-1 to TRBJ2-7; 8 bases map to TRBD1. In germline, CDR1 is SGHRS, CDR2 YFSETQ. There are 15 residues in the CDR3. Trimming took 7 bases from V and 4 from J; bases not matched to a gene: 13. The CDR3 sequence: CASSDTGTGPYEQYF. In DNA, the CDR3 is TGCGCCAGCTCGGATACCGGGACAGGACCATACGAGCAGTACTTC.

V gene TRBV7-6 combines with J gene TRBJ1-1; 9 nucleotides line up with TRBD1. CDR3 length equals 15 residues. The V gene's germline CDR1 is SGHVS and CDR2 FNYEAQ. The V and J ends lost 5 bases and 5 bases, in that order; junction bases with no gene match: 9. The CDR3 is CASSLGTGKGTEAFF. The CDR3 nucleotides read TGTGCCAGCAGCCTCGGGACAGGGAAGGGAACTGAAGCTTTCTTT.

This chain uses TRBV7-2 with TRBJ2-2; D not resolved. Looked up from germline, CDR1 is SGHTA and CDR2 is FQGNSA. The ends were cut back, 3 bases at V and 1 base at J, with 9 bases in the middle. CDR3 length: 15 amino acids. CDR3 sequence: CASSFRLENTGELFF. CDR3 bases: TGTGCCAGCAGCTTTCGACTCGAGAACACCGGGGAGCTGTTTTTT.

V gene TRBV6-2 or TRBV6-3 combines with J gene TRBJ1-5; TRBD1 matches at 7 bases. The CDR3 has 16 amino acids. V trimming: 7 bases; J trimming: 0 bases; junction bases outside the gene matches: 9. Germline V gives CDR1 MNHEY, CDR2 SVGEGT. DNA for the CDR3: TGTGCCAGCAACCCAGACAGGGCCTATAGCAATCAGCCCCAGCATTTT. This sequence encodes CASNPDRAYSNQPQHF.

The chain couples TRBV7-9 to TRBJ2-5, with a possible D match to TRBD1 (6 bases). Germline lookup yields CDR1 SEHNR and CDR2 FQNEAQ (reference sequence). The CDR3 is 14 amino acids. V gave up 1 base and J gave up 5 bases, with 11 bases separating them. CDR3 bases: TGTGCCAGCAGCTTAGGGACAGTGGGGGAGACCCAGTACTTC. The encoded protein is CASSLGTVGETQYF.

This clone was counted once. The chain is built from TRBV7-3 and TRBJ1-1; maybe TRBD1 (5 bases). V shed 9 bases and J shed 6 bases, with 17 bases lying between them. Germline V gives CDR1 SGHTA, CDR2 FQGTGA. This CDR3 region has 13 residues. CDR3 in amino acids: CASGTGGEAEAFF. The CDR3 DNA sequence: TGTGCCAGTGGAACAGGAGGGGAGGCTGAAGCTTTCTTT.

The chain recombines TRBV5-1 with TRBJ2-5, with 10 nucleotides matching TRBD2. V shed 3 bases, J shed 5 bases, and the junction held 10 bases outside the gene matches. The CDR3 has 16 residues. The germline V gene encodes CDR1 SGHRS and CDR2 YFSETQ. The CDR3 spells CASSSEAGGPYETQYF. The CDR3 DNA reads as TGCGCCAGCAGCTCCGAAGCGGGAGGGCCATATGAGACCCAGTACTTC.

The CDR3, as DNA: TGTGCCATCAGTGTAAAGCCTGAGGAGACCCAGTACTTC. As protein: CAISVKPEETQYF. The chain couples TRBV10-3 to TRBJ2-5, with no clear D. Germline V gives CDR1 ENHRY, CDR2 SYGVKD. The CDR3 length is 13 residues. V was shortened by 4 bases and J by 5 bases, with 11 bases between the two germline ends.

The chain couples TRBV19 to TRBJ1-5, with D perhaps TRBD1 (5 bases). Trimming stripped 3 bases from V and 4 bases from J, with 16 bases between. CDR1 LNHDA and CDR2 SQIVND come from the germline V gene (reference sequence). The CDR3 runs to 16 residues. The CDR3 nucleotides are TGTGCCAGTAGTATCCTCGGTCAGGGAGGGAATCAGCCCCAGCATTTT. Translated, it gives CASSILGQGGNQPQHF.

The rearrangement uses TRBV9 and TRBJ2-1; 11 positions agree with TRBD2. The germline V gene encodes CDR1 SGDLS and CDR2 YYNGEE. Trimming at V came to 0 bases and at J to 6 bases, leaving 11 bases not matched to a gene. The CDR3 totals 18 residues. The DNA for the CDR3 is TGTGCCAGCAGCGTAGGCCCTTATAGCGGGAGGGCCAGCAATGAGCAGTTCTTC. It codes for CASSVGPYSGRASNEQFF.

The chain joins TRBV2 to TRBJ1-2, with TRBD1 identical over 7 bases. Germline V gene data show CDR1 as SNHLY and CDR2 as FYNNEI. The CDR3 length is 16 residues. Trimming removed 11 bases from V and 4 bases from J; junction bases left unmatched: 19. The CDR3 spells CACMLAGGRFGYGYTF. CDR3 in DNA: TGTGCCTGTATGTTGGCAGGGGGGCGCTTTGGCTATGGCTACACCTTC.